The 27 T cell receptor beta chains reported below all come from one sample, sequenced in a study of CD8 T cells in Susac syndrome. It was with random hexamers that roughly 0.45 to 1 ug RNA was reverse transcribed. TCRdb used MiXCR to reprocess the immunoSEQ multiplex PCR reads, holding one entry per CDR3 protein. The data contain roughly 180,000 distinct CDR3 sequences, just under 95% of them singletons. The sample taken for sequencing was CD4+ T cells from PBMCs. These receptors came from a human donor with Susac syndrome.

This chain links TRBV20-1 with TRBJ2-1; TRBD1 or TRBD2 may be the D gene (5 bases each). This CDR3 has 15 amino acids. The germline V gene encodes CDR1 DFQATT and CDR2 SNEGSKA (reference sequence). V lost 0 bases, J lost 5 bases, and 14 bases lay in between. As DNA, the CDR3 is TGCAGTGCTAGAGATACGAGAGGGGTACACAATGAGCAGTTCTTC. This gives the protein CSARDTRGVHNEQFF.

CDR3 in DNA: TGTGCCAGCAGCTTAGAGCGCGGGGTAAGTGAAGCTTTCTTT. Its protein is CASSLERGVSEAFF. The rearrangement uses TRBV13 and TRBJ1-1; D is unresolved. This CDR3 has 14 residues. CDR1 PRHDT and CDR2 FYEKMQ come from the germline V gene (reference sequence). V lost 1 base and J lost 7, with 13 bases in between.

The chain links TRBV7-9 to TRBJ2-3; D possibly corresponds to TRBD2 (5 bases). Trimming pared 2 bases from V and 5 bases from J, leaving 8 bases between. Per germline, CDR1 SEHNR and CDR2 FQNEAQ (reference sequence). The CDR3 is 13 residues long. The CDR3 loop is CASSLTGIDTQYF. The CDR3 DNA reads as TGTGCCAGCAGCTTAACGGGGATAGATACGCAGTATTTT. Variable domain in full (rest from reference TRBV7-9 and TRBJ2-3): DTGVSQNPRHKITKRGQNVTFRCDPISEHNRLYWYRQTLGQGPEFLTYFQNEAQLEKSRLLSDRFSAERPKGSFSTLEIQRTEQGDSAMYLCASSLTGIDTQYFGPGTRLTVL.

The chain couples TRBV7-9 to TRBJ1-1; 8 nucleotides align to TRBD1. Germline V gene data show CDR1 as SEHNR and CDR2 as FQNEAQ (reference sequence). With V trimmed by 5 bases and J by 4 bases, 3 bases remained unmatched. This CDR3 has 13 amino acids. The CDR3 bases are TGTGCCAGCAGCACCACAGGGGGCACTGAAGCTTTCTTT. Protein: CASSTTGGTEAFF.

CDR3 amino acids: CASRGGQDNQPQHF. The DNA of the CDR3 is TGTGCCAGTAGAGGCGGACAGGACAATCAGCCCCAGCATTTT. This chain uses TRBV19 with TRBJ1-5; 7 nucleotides align to TRBD1. CDR3 length: 14 residues. Losses at the gene ends were 6 bases for V and 3 bases for J; bases not matched to a gene: 5. Germline CDR1 LNHDA, CDR2 SQIVND (reference sequence).

The J gene is TRBJ1-1, the V gene TRBV14; D is unclear. V lost 8 bases and J lost 0, with 10 bases in between. Germline CDR1 is SGHDN and CDR2 is FVKESK. The CDR3 extends over 13 amino acids. CDR3 DNA sequence: TGTGCCAGCGGAACAGCCTTGAACACTGAAGCTTTCTTT. This gives the protein CASGTALNTEAFF.

This chain connects TRBV20-1 to TRBJ2-5, with 8 positions matching TRBD2. Germline assignment: CDR1 DFQATT and CDR2 SNEGSKA (reference sequence). The trim removed 6 bases at V and 2 bases at J, leaving 5 bases unmatched. This CDR3 has 13 residues. CDR3 in amino acids: CSALSGGQETQYF. The CDR3 region has the DNA TGCAGTGCCCTTTCGGGGGGGCAAGAGACCCAGTACTTC.

The rearrangement joins TRBV5-1 to TRBJ2-5; 12 nucleotides align to TRBD2. CDR3 length: 17 amino acids. V gave up 0 bases and J gave up 6 bases; unmatched junction bases: 9. CDR1 SGHRS and CDR2 YFSETQ come from the germline V gene. The CDR3 nucleotides read TGCGCCAGCAGCTTGGATACTAGCGGGGGGTTTTCGAAGACCCAGTACTTC. It encodes CASSLDTSGGFSKTQYF.

The V call is TRBV2, the J call TRBJ2-2, with TRBD2 matching 7 bases. The CDR3 spans 15 residues. CDR1 SNHLY and CDR2 FYNNEI come from the germline V gene. Trimming at V came to 7 bases and at J to 6 bases, leaving 11 bases not matched to a gene. CDR3 DNA: TGTGCCAGCACCCAGCGGGGAAGTCTATCCGGGGAGCTGTTTTTT. It encodes CASTQRGSLSGELFF.

The J gene is TRBJ1-2, the V gene TRBV30, with D unresolved. Deletions cut 0 bases from V and 2 bases from J, with 7 bases between. Germline values: CDR1 GTSNPN, CDR2 SVGIG (reference sequence). The CDR3 length is 13 residues. CDR3 nucleotide sequence: TGTGCCTGGAGTGTACTCGTAAACTATGGCTACACCTTC. Protein sequence: CAWSVLVNYGYTF.

CDR3 sequence: CSGDGGFEETQYF. CDR3 sequence (DNA): TGCAGTGGTGACGGGGGTTTCGAAGAGACCCAGTACTTC. This chain connects TRBV20-1 to TRBJ2-5, with D tentatively TRBD2 (6 bases). V shed 7 bases and J shed 3 bases, with 15 bases lying between them. Germline V gene sequence: CDR1 DFQATT, CDR2 SNEGSKA (reference sequence). The CDR3 covers 13 residues.

The rearrangement links TRBV20-1 to TRBJ2-7; D remains ambiguous. Trimming pared 6 bases from V and 2 bases from J, leaving 14 bases between. Germline V gene lookup returns CDR1 DFQATT and CDR2 SNEGSKA (reference sequence). The CDR3 has 13 amino acids. CDR3 sequence: CSAWPSRPYEQYF. CDR3 in DNA: TGCAGTGCCTGGCCCTCCAGACCCTACGAGCAGTACTTC.

The chain is built from TRBV20-1 and TRBJ1-2; D is uncertain. CDR3 size: 12 residues. Trimming stripped 4 bases from V and 6 bases from J, with 12 bases between. CDR1 is DFQATT, CDR2 SNEGSKA, per germline (reference sequence). The CDR3 here is CSAIVGFHGYTF. The CDR3 DNA sequence: TGCAGTGCTATCGTGGGGTTCCATGGCTACACCTTC.

V and J are TRBV20-1 and TRBJ2-1, with D possibly TRBD2 on 7 matching bases. V shed 0 bases and J shed 10 bases, with 16 bases lying between them. The germline V gene has CDR1 DFQATT and CDR2 SNEGSKA (reference sequence). This CDR3 contains 14 residues. The DNA for the CDR3 is TGCAGTGCTAGAGAACGAGGGGGGGCTTGGGAGCAGTTCTTC. It translates to CSARERGGAWEQFF.

This clonotype has just one count. The rearrangement joins TRBV4-3 to TRBJ2-1; TRBD1 agrees at 8 bases. After removal of 4 bases from V and 6 bases from J, the junction contained 8 bases not matched to a gene. The germline V gene has CDR1 LGHNA and CDR2 YSLEER. CDR3 length: 15 amino acids. CDR3 in DNA: TGCGCCAGCAGCCTTGACCGGGACAGGTTCAATGAGCAGTTCTTC. Amino acids: CASSLDRDRFNEQFF.

This chain joins TRBV5-1 and TRBJ2-7, with TRBD1 matching over 10 bases. Trimming at V came to 0 bases and at J to 7 bases, leaving 4 bases not matched to a gene. The length of the CDR3 is 14 residues. CDR1 SGHRS and CDR2 YFSETQ come from the germline V gene. In DNA form, the CDR3 reads TGCGCCAGCAGCTTGGGACAGGGGGCTAGAGAGCAGTACTTC. This gives the protein CASSLGQGAREQYF.

This chain uses TRBV30 with TRBJ2-3; no firm D call. Trimming stripped 0 bases from V and 2 bases from J, with 6 bases between. The V gene's germline CDR1 is GTSNPN and CDR2 SVGIG (reference sequence). The CDR3 loop spans 13 amino acids. In DNA form, the CDR3 reads TGTGCCTGGAGTGTACGATACACAGATACGCAGTATTTT. It translates to CAWSVRYTDTQYF.

The gene calls are TRBV30 and TRBJ2-7, with 7 bases matching TRBD1. This CDR3 is 14 amino acids long. V trimming: 5 bases; J trimming: 3 bases; junction bases outside the gene matches: 10. Germline-derived CDR1 and CDR2 are GTSNPN and SVGIG (reference sequence). The CDR3 sequence is CAWEGTDSHYEQYF. CDR3 sequence (DNA): TGTGCCTGGGAAGGGACAGACTCCCACTACGAGCAGTACTTC.

The rearrangement uses TRBV29-1 and TRBJ2-7; 10 nucleotides align to TRBD2. The CDR3 covers 12 residues. V was pared by 6 bases and J by 5 bases, with 4 bases of the junction left unmatched. Germline values: CDR1 SQVTM, CDR2 ANQGSEA. CDR3 region: CSVKSGRDEQYF. For the CDR3, the DNA is TGCAGCGTGAAGAGCGGGAGGGACGAGCAGTACTTC.

The chain links TRBV7-2 to TRBJ2-1; 14 positions agree with TRBD2. V shed 5 bases and J 4 bases; nucleotides not matched to a gene: 1. CDR3 length equals 15 residues. The V gene's germline CDR1 is SGHTA and CDR2 FQGNSA. This chain's CDR3 is CASSRTSGRYNEQFF. The CDR3 nucleotides are TGTGCCAGCAGCCGGACTAGCGGGAGGTACAATGAGCAGTTCTTC.

This sequence joins TRBV21-1 and TRBJ2-1; TRBD2, the table's D call, lacks a check against the DNA. TRBV21-1 is classified as a pseudogene. The CDR3 has 12 residues. In DNA, the CDR3 is TGTGCCAGCAAGCGGGACTCGGATGAGCAGTTCTTC. It translates to CASKRDSDEQFF.

V usage is TRBV4-2 and J usage is TRBJ2-5; the match to TRBD2 covers 8 bases. V shed 1 base, J shed 2 bases, and the junction held 18 bases outside the gene matches. In germline, CDR1 is LGHNA, CDR2 YNFKEQ. The CDR3 loop spans 20 amino acids. In nucleotides, the CDR3 is TGTGCCAGCAGCCAAGCCGCCCCTTTGGCGGGGCCGGGGGGGCAAGAGACCCAGTACTTC. This codes for CASSQAAPLAGPGGQETQYF.

The chain links TRBV3-1 to TRBJ1-2; possible D gene TRBD1, 5 bases. Germline V gives CDR1 LGHDT, CDR2 YNNKEL (reference sequence). The length of the CDR3 is 14 residues. Trimming cost V 1 base and J 7 bases, with 13 bases left between them. CDR3 DNA: TGTGCCAGCAGCCAAGGACCACTCGGGGGTGGCTACACCTTC. This encodes CASSQGPLGGGYTF.

The V gene is TRBV6-2 or TRBV6-3, the J gene TRBJ2-7, with TRBD2 as a possible D gene (6 bases). Trimming shortened V by 6 bases and J by 4 bases, and 13 bases separated the two germline ends. The length of the CDR3 is 13 residues. Germline V gene sequence: CDR1 MNHEY, CDR2 SVGEGT. The CDR3 region is CASSTGGEYEQYF. The DNA of the CDR3 is TGTGCCAGCAGCACCGGCGGGGAATACGAGCAGTACTTC.

The CDR3 DNA reads as TGTGCCAGCAGCCAAGGGGAGGGGGGCGGTTACGAGCAGTACTTC. Its translation is CASSQGEGGGYEQYF. This chain joins TRBV4-2 and TRBJ2-7; the D gene is possibly TRBD2 (7 bases). There are 15 residues in the CDR3. Germline V lookup: CDR1 LGHNA, CDR2 YNFKEQ. Trimming removed 1 base at V and 4 bases at J, with 14 bases between.

This rearrangement joins TRBV2 to TRBJ2-7; tentative D call: TRBD1 (6 bases). The CDR3 length is 14 residues. V was clipped by 6 bases and J by 5 bases, with 17 bases between them. Germline lookup yields CDR1 SNHLY and CDR2 FYNNEI. CDR3 residues: CASSENRAPHEQYF. For the CDR3, the DNA is TGTGCCAGCAGCGAAAACAGGGCTCCCCACGAGCAGTACTTC.

The CDR3 region is CASQVAFMVQFF. CDR3 sequence (DNA): TGTGCCAGCCAAGTGGCCTTTATGGTGCAGTTCTTC. V usage is TRBV2 and J usage is TRBJ2-1; D is ambiguous. The CDR3 runs 12 residues. Trimming cost V 8 bases and J 12 bases, with 17 bases left between them. The germline V gene encodes CDR1 SNHLY and CDR2 FYNNEI.